This T cell receptor beta chain derives from a study of blood T cell repertoires in COVID-19. Assay: immunoSEQ multiplex PCR; the TCRdb copy retains only in-frame clones and omits some. The table has about 60,000 clones, 75% to 90% seen once; the top ten hold 10% to 13%. The CDR3 is 16 amino acids. V shed 1 base and J shed 7 bases, with 16 bases lying between them. CDR1 is LGHNA, CDR2 YSLEER, per germline. This clone turned up a few times. The chain is built from TRBV4-3 and TRBJ1-4; no definite D call. The receptor was derived from a man under 40 with COVID-19, enrolled during active disease. Sequenced input: peripheral blood. The CDR3 spells CASSQGNGLLGEKLFF. For the CDR3, the DNA is TGCGCCAGCAGCCAAGGGAACGGACTATTGGGTGAAAAACTGTTTTTT.